These 4 T cell receptor beta chains came from one sample sequenced in a study of blood T cell repertoires in COVID-19. The repertoire was sequenced with immunoSEQ multiplex PCR; TCRdb's copy has only in-frame clones and lacks some. This table has approximately 150,000 clones, just over 90% appearing once. The specimen sequenced was peripheral blood. The receptors stem from a woman aged 60-75 years with COVID-19, enrolled during active disease.

The rearrangement links TRBV6-5 to TRBJ1-1, with unresolved D. The CDR3 is 15 residues long. V was pared by 5 bases and J by 1 base, with 14 bases between. CDR1 and CDR2 (germline): MNHEY, SVGAGI. The CDR3 DNA follows: TGTGCCAGCAGTCCCGGTACGAATAGGAACACTGAAGCTTTCTTT. Its translation is CASSPGTNRNTEAFF.

This clone was picked up a small number of times. The CDR3 loop is CASRQGAYEQYF. CDR3 DNA sequence: TGCGCCAGCAGGCAGGGGGCGTACGAGCAGTACTTC. The chain joins TRBV5-1 to TRBJ2-7, with 8 bases aligning to TRBD1. In germline, CDR1 is SGHRS, CDR2 YFSETQ. V was pared by 5 bases and J by 4 bases, with 2 bases of the junction left unmatched. CDR3 size: 12 residues.

This sequence joins TRBV6-5 and TRBJ1-3; D might be TRBD1 (5 bases). Germline V gene lookup returns CDR1 MNHEY and CDR2 SVGAGI. This CDR3 comprises 15 residues. V dropped 4 bases and J dropped 10 bases, with 20 bases sitting between them. CDR3 bases: TGTGCCAGCAGTTCCCACCGACAGTCCCCGAGGACCATATATTTT. Translation gives CASSSHRQSPRTIYF.

The rearrangement joins TRBV4-3 to TRBJ1-1; D is possibly TRBD1 (5 bases). Germline V gene lookup returns CDR1 LGHNA and CDR2 YSLEER. This CDR3 has 15 residues. Trimming took off 1 base at V and 3 bases at J, with 12 bases between the two ends. The CDR3 reads CASSQGGWGDTEAFF. Here the CDR3 DNA reads TGCGCCAGCAGCCAAGGGGGTTGGGGGGACACTGAAGCTTTCTTT.